This T cell receptor beta chain came from a study of shared clonotypes between healthy human individuals. The study's findings and limits: An effect of sequencing depth on clonotype sharing among donors was expected.

This clone has at least ten counts. Its specificity is unknown. Within the sample, other DNA sequences also encode this same CDR3. The CDR3 loop spans 14 amino acids. Germline assignment: CDR1 SEHNR and CDR2 FQNEAQ (reference sequence). The ends were cut back, 8 bases at V and 3 bases at J, with 16 bases in the middle. Data came from immunoSEQ multiplex PCR; TCRdb stores just in-frame clones and leaves some out. The sample holds some 500,000 clones, roughly three quarters seen once. Donors were Caucasian adults residing in Nashville, Tennessee, USA. Extraction of genomic DNA in unsorted samples used approximately 96 million PBMCs.

Specimen: PBMCs. This sequence was found in a woman in her thirties or forties in good health. Some clones in this sample may be carry-over from other donors' samples. The chain couples TRBV7-9 to TRBJ1-1; a possible D gene is TRBD1 (5 bases). The CDR3 nucleotides are TGTGCCAGCGGTGAAGACAGTGGGGACACTGAAGCTTTCTTT. Amino acid sequence: CASGEDSGDTEAFF.